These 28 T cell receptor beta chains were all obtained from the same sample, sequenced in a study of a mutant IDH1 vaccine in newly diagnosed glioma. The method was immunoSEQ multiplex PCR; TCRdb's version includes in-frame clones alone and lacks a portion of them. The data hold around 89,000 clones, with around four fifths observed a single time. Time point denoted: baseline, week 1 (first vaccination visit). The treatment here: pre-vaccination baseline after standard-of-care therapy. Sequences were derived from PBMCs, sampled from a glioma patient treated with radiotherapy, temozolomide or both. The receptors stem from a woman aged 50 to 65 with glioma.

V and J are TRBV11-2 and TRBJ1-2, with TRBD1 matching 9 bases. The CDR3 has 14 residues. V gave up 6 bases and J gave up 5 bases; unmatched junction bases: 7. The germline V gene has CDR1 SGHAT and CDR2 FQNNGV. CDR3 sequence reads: CASSPRDRVYGYTF. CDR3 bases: TGTGCCAGCAGTCCCCGGGACAGGGTTTATGGCTACACCTTC.

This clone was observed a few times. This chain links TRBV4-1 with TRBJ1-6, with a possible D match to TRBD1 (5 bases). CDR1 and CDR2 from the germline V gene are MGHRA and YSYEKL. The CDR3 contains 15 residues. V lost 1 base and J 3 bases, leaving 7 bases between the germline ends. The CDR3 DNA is TGCGCCAGCAGCCAAGGGGGCAGCTATAATTCACCCCTCCACTTT. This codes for CASSQGGSYNSPLHF.

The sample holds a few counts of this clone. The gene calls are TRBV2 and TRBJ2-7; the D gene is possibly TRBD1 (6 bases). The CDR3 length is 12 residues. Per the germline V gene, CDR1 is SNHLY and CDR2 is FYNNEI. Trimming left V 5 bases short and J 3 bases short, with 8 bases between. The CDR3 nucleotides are TGTGCCAGCAGTACGGACAGCTACGAGCAGTACTTC. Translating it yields CASSTDSYEQYF.

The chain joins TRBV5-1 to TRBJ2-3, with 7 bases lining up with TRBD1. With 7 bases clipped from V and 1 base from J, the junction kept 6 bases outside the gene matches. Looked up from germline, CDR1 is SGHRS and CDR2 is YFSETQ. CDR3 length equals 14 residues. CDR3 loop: CASAPGQGTDTQYF. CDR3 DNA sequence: TGCGCCAGCGCCCCAGGACAGGGCACAGATACGCAGTATTTT. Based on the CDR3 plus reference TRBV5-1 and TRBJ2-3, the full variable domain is KAGVTQTPRYLIKTRGQQVTLSCSPISGHRSVSWYQQTPGQGLQFLFEYFSETQRNKGNFPGRFSGRQFSNSRSEMNVSTLELGDSALYLCASAPGQGTDTQYFGPGTRLTVL.

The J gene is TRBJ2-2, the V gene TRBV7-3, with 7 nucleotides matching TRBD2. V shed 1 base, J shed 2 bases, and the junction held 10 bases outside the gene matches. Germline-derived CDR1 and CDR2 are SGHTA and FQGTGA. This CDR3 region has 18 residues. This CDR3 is CASSLSGGGVRNTGELFF. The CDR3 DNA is TGTGCCAGCAGCTTAAGTGGGGGAGGGGTGAGAAACACCGGGGAGCTGTTTTTT.

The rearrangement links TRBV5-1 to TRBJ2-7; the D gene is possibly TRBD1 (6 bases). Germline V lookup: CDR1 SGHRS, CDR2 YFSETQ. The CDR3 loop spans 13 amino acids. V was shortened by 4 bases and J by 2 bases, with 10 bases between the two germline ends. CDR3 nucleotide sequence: TGCGCCAGCAGCCCGGACAGTACCTACGAGCAGTACTTC. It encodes CASSPDSTYEQYF.

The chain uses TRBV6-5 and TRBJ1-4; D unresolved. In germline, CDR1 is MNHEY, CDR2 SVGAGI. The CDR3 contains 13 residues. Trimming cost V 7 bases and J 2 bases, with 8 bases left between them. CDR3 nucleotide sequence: TGTGCCAGCATGGGTACCACTAATGAAAAACTGTTTTTT. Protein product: CASMGTTNEKLFF.

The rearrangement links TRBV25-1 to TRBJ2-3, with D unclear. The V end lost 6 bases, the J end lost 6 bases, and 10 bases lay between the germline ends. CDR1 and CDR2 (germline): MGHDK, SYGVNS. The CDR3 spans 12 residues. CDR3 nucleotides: TGTGCCAGCAGCACACCTCCGGATACGCAGTATTTT. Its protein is CASSTPPDTQYF.

CDR3 bases: TGTGCCAGCAGTGAAATCGGCTACGAGCAGTACTTC. This translates into CASSEIGYEQYF. This chain joins TRBV6-1 and TRBJ2-7; D uncertain. Looked up from germline, CDR1 is MNHNS and CDR2 is SASEGT. V was pared by 2 bases and J by 3 bases, with 5 bases between. CDR3 size: 12 residues.

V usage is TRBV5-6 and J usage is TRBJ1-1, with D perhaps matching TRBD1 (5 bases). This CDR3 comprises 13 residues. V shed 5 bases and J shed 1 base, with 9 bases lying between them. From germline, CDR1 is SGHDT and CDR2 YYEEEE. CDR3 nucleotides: TGTGCCAGCAGACCTGACAGGAACACTGAAGCTTTCTTT. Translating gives CASRPDRNTEAFF.

DNA for the CDR3: TGTGCCAGTAGTATTCCGGGACAGGGAGCGGACTATGGCTACACCTTC. As protein: CASSIPGQGADYGYTF. The chain recombines TRBV19 with TRBJ1-2, with 9 bases matching TRBD1. J was trimmed by 3 bases and V by 3 bases; bases with no gene match: 8. CDR1 is LNHDA and CDR2 is SQIVND in the germline V gene (reference sequence). CDR3 length: 16 amino acids.

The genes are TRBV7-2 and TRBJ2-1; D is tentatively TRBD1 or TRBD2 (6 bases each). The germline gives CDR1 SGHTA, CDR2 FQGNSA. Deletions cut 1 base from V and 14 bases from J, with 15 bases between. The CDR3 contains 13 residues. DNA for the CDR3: TGTGCCAGCAGCTTAGATCCGGGGGCACGGGAGTTCTTC. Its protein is CASSLDPGAREFF.

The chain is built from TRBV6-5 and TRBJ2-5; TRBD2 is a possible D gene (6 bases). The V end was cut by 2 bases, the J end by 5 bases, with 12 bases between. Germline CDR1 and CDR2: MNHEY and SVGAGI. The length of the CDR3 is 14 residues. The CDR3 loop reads CASSYSRGWETQYF. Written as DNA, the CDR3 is TGTGCCAGCAGTTACAGTCGGGGGTGGGAGACCCAGTACTTC.

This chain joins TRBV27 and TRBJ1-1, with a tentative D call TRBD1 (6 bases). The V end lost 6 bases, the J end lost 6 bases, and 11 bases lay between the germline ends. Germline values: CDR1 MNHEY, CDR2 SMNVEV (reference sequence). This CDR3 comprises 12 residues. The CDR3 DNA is TGTGCCAGCAGAAACAGGGTCGCTGAAGCTTTCTTT. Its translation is CASRNRVAEAFF.

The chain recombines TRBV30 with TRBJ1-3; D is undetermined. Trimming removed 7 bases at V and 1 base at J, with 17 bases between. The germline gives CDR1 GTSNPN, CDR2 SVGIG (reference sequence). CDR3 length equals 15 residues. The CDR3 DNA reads TGTGCCTACCTGGGGAGAGTATCTTCTGGAAACACCATATATTTT. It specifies CAYLGRVSSGNTIYF.

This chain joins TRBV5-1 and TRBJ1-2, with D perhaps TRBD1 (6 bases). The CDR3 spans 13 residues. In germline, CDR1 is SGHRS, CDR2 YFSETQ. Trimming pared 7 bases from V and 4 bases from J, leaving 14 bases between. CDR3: CASGRGASYGYTF. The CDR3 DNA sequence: TGCGCCAGCGGGCGGGGGGCTAGCTATGGCTACACCTTC. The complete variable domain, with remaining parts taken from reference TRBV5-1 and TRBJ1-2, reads KAGVTQTPRYLIKTRGQQVTLSCSPISGHRSVSWYQQTPGQGLQFLFEYFSETQRNKGNFPGRFSGRQFSNSRSEMNVSTLELGDSALYLCASGRGASYGYTFGSGTRLTVV.

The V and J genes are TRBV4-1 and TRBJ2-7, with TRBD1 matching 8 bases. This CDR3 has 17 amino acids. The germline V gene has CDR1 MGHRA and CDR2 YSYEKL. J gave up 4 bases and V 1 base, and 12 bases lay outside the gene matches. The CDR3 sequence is CASSQVGLGQGYYEQYF. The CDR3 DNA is TGCGCCAGCAGCCAAGTTGGGTTAGGACAGGGCTATTACGAGCAGTACTTC.

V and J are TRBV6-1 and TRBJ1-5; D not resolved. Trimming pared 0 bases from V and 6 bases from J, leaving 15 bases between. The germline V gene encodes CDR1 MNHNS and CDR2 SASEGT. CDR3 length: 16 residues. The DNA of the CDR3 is TGTGCCAGCAGTGAAGCGCCTTGGGGAGGCGGTCAGCCCCAGCATTTT. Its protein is CASSEAPWGGGQPQHF.

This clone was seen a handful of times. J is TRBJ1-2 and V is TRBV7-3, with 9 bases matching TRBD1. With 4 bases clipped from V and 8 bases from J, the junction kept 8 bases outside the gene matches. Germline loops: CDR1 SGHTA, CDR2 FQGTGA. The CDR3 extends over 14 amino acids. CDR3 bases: TGTGCCAGCAGCTCGACCGGGACAGGGACAGGCTACACCTTC. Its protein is CASSSTGTGTGYTF. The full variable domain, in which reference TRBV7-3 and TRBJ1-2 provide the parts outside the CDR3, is GAGVSQTPSNKVTEKGKYVELRCDPISGHTALYWYRQSLGQGPEFLIYFQGTGAADDSGLPNDRFFAVRPEGSVSTLKIQRTERGDSAVYLCASSSTGTGTGYTFGSGTRLTVV.

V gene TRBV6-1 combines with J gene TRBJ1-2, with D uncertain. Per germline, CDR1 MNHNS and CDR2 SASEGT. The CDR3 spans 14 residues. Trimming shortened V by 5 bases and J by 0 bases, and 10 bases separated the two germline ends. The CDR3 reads CASSWATSNYGYTF. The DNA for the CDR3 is TGTGCCAGCAGTTGGGCAACCTCTAACTATGGCTACACCTTC.

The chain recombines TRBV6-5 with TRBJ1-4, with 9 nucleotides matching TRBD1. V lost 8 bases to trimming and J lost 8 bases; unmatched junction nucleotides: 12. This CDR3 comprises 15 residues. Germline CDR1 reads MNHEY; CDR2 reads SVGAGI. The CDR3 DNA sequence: TGTGCCAGCGCACCCTCTCCGGACAGGGGCGAAAAACTGTTTTTT. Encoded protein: CASAPSPDRGEKLFF.

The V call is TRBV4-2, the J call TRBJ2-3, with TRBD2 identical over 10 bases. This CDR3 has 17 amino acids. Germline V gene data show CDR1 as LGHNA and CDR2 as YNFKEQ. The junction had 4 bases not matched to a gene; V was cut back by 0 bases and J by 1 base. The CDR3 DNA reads TGTGCCAGCAGCCAAGATACCAGCGGGGGGGGCACAGATACGCAGTATTTT. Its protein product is CASSQDTSGGGTDTQYF.

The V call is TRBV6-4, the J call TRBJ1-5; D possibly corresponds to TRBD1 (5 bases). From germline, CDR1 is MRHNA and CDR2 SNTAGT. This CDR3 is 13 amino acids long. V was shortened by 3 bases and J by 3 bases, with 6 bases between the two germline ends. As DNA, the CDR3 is TGTGCCAGCAGTGAACAGGCCAATCAGCCCCAGCATTTT. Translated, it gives CASSEQANQPQHF.

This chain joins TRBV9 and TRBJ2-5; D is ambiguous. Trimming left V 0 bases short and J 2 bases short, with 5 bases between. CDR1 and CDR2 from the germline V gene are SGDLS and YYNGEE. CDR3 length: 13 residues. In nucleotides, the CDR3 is TGTGCCAGCAGCGTAGGGCAGCAAGAGACCCAGTACTTC. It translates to CASSVGQQETQYF. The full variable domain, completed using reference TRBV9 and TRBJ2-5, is DSGVTQTPKHLITATGQRVTLRCSPRSGDLSVYWYQQSLDQGLQFLIQYYNGEERAKGNILERFSAQQFPDLHSELNLSSLELGDSALYFCASSVGQQETQYFGPGTRLLVL.

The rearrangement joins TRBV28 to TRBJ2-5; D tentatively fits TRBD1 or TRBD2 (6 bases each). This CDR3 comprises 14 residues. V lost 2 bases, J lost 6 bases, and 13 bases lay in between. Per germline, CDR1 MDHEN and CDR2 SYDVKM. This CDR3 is CASSLPGEVKTQYF. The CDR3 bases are TGTGCCAGCAGTTTACCAGGGGAGGTGAAGACCCAGTACTTC.

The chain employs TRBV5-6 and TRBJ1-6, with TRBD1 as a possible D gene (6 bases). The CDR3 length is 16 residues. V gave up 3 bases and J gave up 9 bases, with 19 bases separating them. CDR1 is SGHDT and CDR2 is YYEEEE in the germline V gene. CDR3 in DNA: TGTGCCAGCAGCTCTAGAGGGGCTATAGGGGGTTCACCCCTCCACTTT. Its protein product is CASSSRGAIGGSPLHF. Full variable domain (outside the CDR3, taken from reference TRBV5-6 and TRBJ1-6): DAGVTQSPTHLIKTRGQQVTLRCSPKSGHDTVSWYQQALGQGPQFIFQYYEEEERQRGNFPDRFSGHQFPNYSSELNVNALLLGDSALYLCASSSRGAIGGSPLHFGNGTRLTVT.

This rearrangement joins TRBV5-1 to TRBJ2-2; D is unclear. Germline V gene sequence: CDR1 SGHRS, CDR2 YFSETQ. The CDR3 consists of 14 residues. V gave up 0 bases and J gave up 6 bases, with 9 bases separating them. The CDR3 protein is CASSLGPGPGELFF. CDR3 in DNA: TGCGCCAGCAGCTTGGGACCGGGTCCCGGGGAGCTGTTTTTT.

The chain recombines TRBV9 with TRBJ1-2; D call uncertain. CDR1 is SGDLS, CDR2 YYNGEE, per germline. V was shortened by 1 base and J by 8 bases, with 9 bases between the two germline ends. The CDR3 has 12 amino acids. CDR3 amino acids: CASSVQSWGYTF. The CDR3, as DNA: TGTGCCAGCAGCGTACAGTCCTGGGGCTACACCTTC. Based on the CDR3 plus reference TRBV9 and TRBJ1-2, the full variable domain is DSGVTQTPKHLITATGQRVTLRCSPRSGDLSVYWYQQSLDQGLQFLIQYYNGEERAKGNILERFSAQQFPDLHSELNLSSLELGDSALYFCASSVQSWGYTFGSGTRLTVV.